The 8 T cell receptor beta chains listed next were all sequenced from one sample in a study of CD8 T cells in ankylosing spondylitis. TCRdb reanalysed the 5' RACE reads using MiXCR and keeps one entry per CDR3 protein. The sample has roughly 230,000 distinct CDR3 sequences, 15% to 20% seen once. Sequencing was done on a sample of blood, either unsorted or a sorted T cell fraction (not recorded which). Source of these receptors: a male donor with ankylosing spondylitis or in good health (not recorded which).

The gene calls are TRBV4-2 and TRBJ2-1; D uncertain. The CDR3 consists of 15 residues. V lost 0 bases and J 8 bases, leaving 14 bases between the germline ends. Germline CDR1 reads LGHNA; CDR2 reads YNFKEQ. CDR3 sequence (DNA): TGTGCCAGCAGCCAAGATCTCGGCCTAAGCTATGAGCAGTTCTTC. It encodes CASSQDLGLSYEQFF.

The chain employs TRBV15 and TRBJ2-5; possibly TRBD1 for D (6 bases). Germline V lookup: CDR1 LNHNV, CDR2 YYDKDF (reference sequence). This CDR3 has 15 residues. V was shortened by 0 bases and J by 1 base, with 9 bases between the two germline ends. CDR3 residues: CATSRDRGAQETQYF. The CDR3 region has the DNA TGTGCCACCAGCAGAGACAGGGGAGCCCAAGAGACCCAGTACTTC.

V usage is TRBV6-2 or TRBV6-3 and J usage is TRBJ2-5; a weak D match, TRBD1 (7 bases). From germline, CDR1 is MNHEY and CDR2 SVGEGT. The CDR3 consists of 14 residues. V was pared by 4 bases and J by 4 bases, with 13 bases between. This chain's CDR3 is CASSWNRGGETQYF. For the CDR3, the DNA is TGTGCCAGCAGTTGGAACAGGGGAGGAGAGACCCAGTACTTC.

This clonotype came up many times. The chain couples TRBV20-1 to TRBJ2-7, with 11 bases matching TRBD2. There are 13 residues in the CDR3. Germline-derived CDR1 and CDR2 are DFQATT and SNEGSKA (reference sequence). J lost 6 bases, V lost 6 bases, and 7 bases had no gene match. Here the CDR3 reads CSASKTSGIEQYF. The DNA of the CDR3 is TGCAGTGCCAGCAAGACTAGCGGGATCGAGCAGTACTTC.

The chain has TRBV20-1 and TRBJ2-7; maybe TRBD2 (5 bases). Trimming removed 5 bases from V and 2 bases from J, with 16 bases in between. This CDR3 contains 14 residues. Germline values: CDR1 DFQATT, CDR2 SNEGSKA (reference sequence). CDR3 in DNA: TGCAGTGCTGAAAGCGGAGGCCCCACCTACGAGCAGTACTTC. Translated, it gives CSAESGGPTYEQYF.

This clonotype was detected a few times. The J gene is TRBJ2-7, the V gene TRBV7-9, with 11 bases fitting TRBD2. CDR1 is SEHNR, CDR2 FQNEAQ, per germline (reference sequence). J gave up 7 bases and V 0 bases, and 8 bases lay outside the gene matches. There are 16 residues in the CDR3. CDR3 coding DNA: TGTGCCAGCAGCTTAGCTAGCGGGAGGGCCAGTTGGGAGCAGTACTTC. The encoded protein is CASSLASGRASWEQYF.

This clonotype was found a few times. The chain joins TRBV25-1 to TRBJ2-5; TRBD2 aligns across 11 bases. Germline lookup yields CDR1 MGHDK and CDR2 SYGVNS. Trimming cost V 1 base and J 0 bases; bases outside gene matches: 16. The CDR3 totals 21 residues. The CDR3 here is CASSELAPTGLAETYQETQYF. CDR3 coding DNA: TGTGCCAGCAGTGAATTGGCCCCAACGGGACTAGCGGAAACGTACCAAGAGACCCAGTACTTC.

This clonotype was seen many times. This sequence joins TRBV18 and TRBJ2-7, with D hard to call. Germline V gene lookup returns CDR1 KGHSH and CDR2 LQKENI. This CDR3 has 13 amino acids. V lost 2 bases to trimming and J lost 5 bases, with 10 bases between them. CDR3 amino acids: CASSPNSGDEQYF. DNA of the CDR3: TGTGCCAGCTCACCAAATTCCGGCGACGAGCAGTACTTC.